A single sample gave rise to the 15 T cell receptor beta chains below, sequenced in a study of cytomegalovirus exposure and HLA in healthy donors. Primers: 60 Vbeta forward and 13 Jbeta reverse. Measured with immunoSEQ multiplex PCR; TCRdb has only the in-frame clones, and not every one. The table shows roughly 140,000 clones, with around 82% occurring only once. The sequenced sample consisted of PBMCs. The receptor source for this set is a female donor in good health and CMV-seronegative.

This clone was observed a handful of times. This chain uses TRBV4-1 with TRBJ1-2, with a tentative D call TRBD1 (5 bases). Trimming stripped 0 bases from V and 3 bases from J, with 14 bases between. The CDR3 contains 16 residues. Germline V gives CDR1 MGHRA, CDR2 YSYEKL. CDR3 DNA: TGCGCCAGCAGCCAAGAAGGGGCCCTTAGGGACTATGGCTACACCTTC. As protein: CASSQEGALRDYGYTF.

The chain links TRBV5-4 to TRBJ1-1; D may be TRBD1 (6 bases). The CDR3 totals 13 residues. V was cut by 4 bases and J by 11 bases, with 18 bases left in between. CDR1 is SGHNT and CDR2 is YYREEE in the germline V gene (reference sequence). CDR3 sequence reads: CASSPQPTGMAFF. In DNA form, the CDR3 reads TGTGCCAGCAGCCCCCAGCCAACAGGGATGGCTTTCTTT.

The chain uses TRBV13 and TRBJ2-4; 11 nucleotides align to TRBD2. Germline values: CDR1 PRHDT, CDR2 FYEKMQ (reference sequence). Trimming cost V 5 bases and J 0 bases; bases outside gene matches: 15. This CDR3 is 20 amino acids long. The CDR3 DNA is TGTGCCAGCAGCGCTTACCCCCCTAGCGGGGGGAAACTAGCCAAAAACATTCAGTACTTC. Residues: CASSAYPPSGGKLAKNIQYF.

The V call is TRBV2, the J call TRBJ2-7; D might be TRBD1 (6 bases). The CDR3 has 15 amino acids. The ends were cut back, 5 bases at V and 2 bases at J, with 16 bases in the middle. CDR1 is SNHLY and CDR2 is FYNNEI in the germline V gene. The CDR3 loop is CASSLGQIDTYEQYF. CDR3 bases: TGTGCCAGCAGTCTAGGACAGATTGATACCTACGAGCAGTACTTC.

The chain combines TRBV19 with TRBJ2-5; perhaps TRBD1 as D (5 bases). CDR1 is LNHDA and CDR2 is SQIVND in the germline V gene (reference sequence). The germline V and J ends were trimmed by 3 bases and 5 bases, with 13 bases remaining between them. The CDR3 covers 14 residues. CDR3 sequence reads: CASSMISGRETQYF. Here the CDR3 DNA reads TGTGCCAGTAGTATGATTTCAGGGCGGGAGACCCAGTACTTC. Full variable domain (missing parts from reference TRBV19 and TRBJ2-5): DGGITQSPKYLFRKEGQNVTLSCEQNLNHDAMYWYRQDPGQGLRLIYYSQIVNDFQKGDIAEGYSVSREKKESFPLTVTSAQKNPTAFYLCASSMISGRETQYFGPGTRLLVL.

This rearrangement joins TRBV5-5 to TRBJ1-6; weak D call: TRBD1 (5 bases). Trimming removed 0 bases from V and 9 bases from J, with 10 bases in between. Germline V gene sequence: CDR1 SGHKS, CDR2 YYEKEE (reference sequence). The CDR3 is 14 amino acids. In nucleotides, the CDR3 is TGTGCCAGCAGCTTGGAACTCAGGGTTTCACCCCTCCACTTT. It is translated as CASSLELRVSPLHF.

The chain combines TRBV19 with TRBJ2-1; D possibly corresponds to TRBD2 (6 bases). Trimming took 7 bases from V and 9 from J, leaving 22 bases between them. There are 15 residues in the CDR3. CDR1 and CDR2 from the germline V gene are LNHDA and SQIVND (reference sequence). The CDR3 nucleotides read TGTGCCAGTATGGGTCCTTTGCCCGGGGGAACTGAGCAGTTCTTC. Its translation: CASMGPLPGGTEQFF.

This chain connects TRBV19 to TRBJ1-2; D uncertain. Germline assignment: CDR1 LNHDA and CDR2 SQIVND (reference sequence). This CDR3 spans 12 amino acids. Trimming left V 3 bases short and J 8 bases short, with 10 bases between. CDR3 sequence: CASSIASGGYTF. CDR3 nucleotide sequence: TGTGCCAGTAGTATTGCGTCGGGGGGCTACACCTTC.

The CDR3, as DNA: TGTGCCAGCAGCTTAGATGGCGGCTTCACCTACGAGCAGTACTTC. Translating it yields CASSLDGGFTYEQYF. V is TRBV7-2 and J is TRBJ2-7; D uncertain. With 1 base removed from V and 2 bases from J, the gap between germline ends came to 12 bases. Germline loops: CDR1 SGHTA, CDR2 FQGNSA. The CDR3 runs 15 residues.

The chain employs TRBV28 and TRBJ2-5, with a possible D match to TRBD2 (5 bases). The DNA end is a closer match to TRBJ2-7, so the J assignment may be wrong. The CDR3 totals 14 residues. Germline values: CDR1 MDHEN, CDR2 SYDVKM. The CDR3 DNA sequence: TGTGCCAGCAGTCTTACTAGGGCGACCTACGAGCAGTACTTC. Translation: CASSLTRATYEQYF.

This clone is a singleton in its sample. The chain couples TRBV27 to TRBJ1-6, with D hard to call. V was cut by 3 bases and J by 0 bases, with 6 bases left in between. Per the germline V gene, CDR1 is MNHEY and CDR2 is SMNVEV (reference sequence). The CDR3 loop spans 15 amino acids. The CDR3 region has the DNA TGTGCCAGCAGTTTGGGGAGCTCCTATAATTCACCCCTCCACTTT. It codes for CASSLGSSYNSPLHF.

In its sample, this clone was seen once. V and J are TRBV9 and TRBJ1-1; 7 nucleotides align to TRBD1. The J segment lost 5 bases and the V segment lost 0 bases, leaving 7 bases of the junction unmatched. Per germline, CDR1 SGDLS and CDR2 YYNGEE. This CDR3 spans 15 amino acids. CDR3 loop: CASSVDYRGWTEAFF. For the CDR3, the DNA is TGTGCCAGCAGCGTAGACTACAGGGGTTGGACTGAAGCTTTCTTT.

In its sample, this clone was seen a few times. This chain joins TRBV4-2 and TRBJ1-4; no clear D. V lost 0 bases and J lost 0, with 5 bases in between. The CDR3 spans 15 residues. CDR1 and CDR2 from the germline V gene are LGHNA and YNFKEQ. The CDR3 loop reads CASSQDPATNEKLFF. The CDR3 bases are TGTGCCAGCAGCCAAGATCCAGCAACTAATGAAAAACTGTTTTTT.

The chain has TRBV5-1 and TRBJ1-2; 7 nucleotides align to TRBD1. The CDR3 consists of 15 residues. Germline V gene lookup returns CDR1 SGHRS and CDR2 YFSETQ. Germline trimming cut 4 bases from V and 4 bases from J; bases unmatched to any gene: 10. CDR3 residues: CASSKGQPESYGYTF. CDR3 DNA: TGCGCCAGCAGCAAGGGACAGCCAGAATCCTATGGCTACACCTTC.

This clone turned up a few times. The rearrangement uses TRBV30 and TRBJ1-4; the match to TRBD1 covers 7 bases. Germline assignment: CDR1 GTSNPN and CDR2 SVGIG (reference sequence). J gave up 5 bases and V 2 bases, and 5 bases lay outside the gene matches. CDR3 length equals 14 residues. The CDR3, as DNA: TGTGCCTGGAGTACCGGGACAGAGAATGAAAAACTGTTTTTT. Translated, it gives CAWSTGTENEKLFF.